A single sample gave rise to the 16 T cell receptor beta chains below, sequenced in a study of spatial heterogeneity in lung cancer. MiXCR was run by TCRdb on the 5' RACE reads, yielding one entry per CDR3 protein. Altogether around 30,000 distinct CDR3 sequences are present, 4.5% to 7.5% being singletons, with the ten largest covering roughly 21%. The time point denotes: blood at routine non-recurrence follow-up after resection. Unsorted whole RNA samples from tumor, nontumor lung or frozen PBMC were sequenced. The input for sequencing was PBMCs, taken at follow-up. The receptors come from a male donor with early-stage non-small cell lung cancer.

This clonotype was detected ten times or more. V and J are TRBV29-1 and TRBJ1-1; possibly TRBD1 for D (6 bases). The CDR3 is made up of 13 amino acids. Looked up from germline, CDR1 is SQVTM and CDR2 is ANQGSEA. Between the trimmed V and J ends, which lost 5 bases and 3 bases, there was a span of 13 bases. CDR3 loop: CSVTLDSYTEAFF. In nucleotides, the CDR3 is TGCAGCGTTACATTGGACAGCTACACTGAAGCTTTCTTT.

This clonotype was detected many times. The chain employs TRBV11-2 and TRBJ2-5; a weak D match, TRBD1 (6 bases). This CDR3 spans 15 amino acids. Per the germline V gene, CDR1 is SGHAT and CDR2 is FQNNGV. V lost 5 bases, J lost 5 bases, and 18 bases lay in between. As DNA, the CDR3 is TGTGCCAGCAGCCTCAACAGGGCCTTAGGGGAGACCCAGTACTTC. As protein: CASSLNRALGETQYF.

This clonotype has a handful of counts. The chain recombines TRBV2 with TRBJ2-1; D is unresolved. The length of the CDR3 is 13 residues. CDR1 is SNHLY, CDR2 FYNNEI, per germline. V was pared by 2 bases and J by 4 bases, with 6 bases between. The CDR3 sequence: CASSESPYNEQFF. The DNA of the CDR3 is TGTGCCAGCAGTGAATCTCCATACAATGAGCAGTTCTTC.

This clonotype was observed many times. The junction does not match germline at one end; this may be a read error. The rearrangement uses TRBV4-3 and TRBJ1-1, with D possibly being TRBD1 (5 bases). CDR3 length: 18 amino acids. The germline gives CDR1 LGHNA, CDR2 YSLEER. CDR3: CASSQGIRDGGVNTEAFF. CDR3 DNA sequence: TGCGCCAGCAGTCAAGGAATCAGGGACGGCGGTGTGAACACTGAAGCTTTCTTT.

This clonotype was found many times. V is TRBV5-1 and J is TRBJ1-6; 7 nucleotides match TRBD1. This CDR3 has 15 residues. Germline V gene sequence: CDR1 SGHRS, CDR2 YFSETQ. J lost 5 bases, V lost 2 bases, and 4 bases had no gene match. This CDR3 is CASSFTGTDNSPLHF. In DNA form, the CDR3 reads TGCGCCAGCAGCTTCACCGGGACAGATAATTCACCCCTCCACTTT. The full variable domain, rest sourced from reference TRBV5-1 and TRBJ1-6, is KAGVTQTPRYLIKTRGQQVTLSCSPISGHRSVSWYQQTPGQGLQFLFEYFSETQRNKGNFPGRFSGRQFSNSRSEMNVSTLELGDSALYLCASSFTGTDNSPLHFGNGTRLTVT.

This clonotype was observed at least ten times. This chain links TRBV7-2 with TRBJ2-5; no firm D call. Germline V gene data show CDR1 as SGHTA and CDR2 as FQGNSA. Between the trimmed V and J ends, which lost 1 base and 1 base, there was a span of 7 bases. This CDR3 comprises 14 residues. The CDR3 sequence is CASSLVRPQETQYF. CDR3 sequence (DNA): TGTGCCAGCAGCTTAGTACGGCCCCAAGAGACCCAGTACTTC.

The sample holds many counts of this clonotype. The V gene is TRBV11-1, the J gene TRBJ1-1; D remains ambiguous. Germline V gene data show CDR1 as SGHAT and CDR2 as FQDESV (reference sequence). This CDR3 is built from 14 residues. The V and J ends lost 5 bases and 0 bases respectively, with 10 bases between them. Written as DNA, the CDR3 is TGTGCCAGCAGCGACAAGGGAATGAACACTGAAGCTTTCTTT. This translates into CASSDKGMNTEAFF. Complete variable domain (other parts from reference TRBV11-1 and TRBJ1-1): EAEVAQSPRYKITEKSQAVAFWCDPISGHATLYWYRQILGQGPELLVQFQDESVVDDSQLPKDRFSAERLKGVDSTLKIQPAELGDSAMYLCASSDKGMNTEAFFGQGTRLTVV.

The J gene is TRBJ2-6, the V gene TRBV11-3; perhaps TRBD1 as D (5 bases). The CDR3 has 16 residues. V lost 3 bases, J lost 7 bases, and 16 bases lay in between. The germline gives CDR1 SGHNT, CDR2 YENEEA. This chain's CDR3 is CASSFQGESAANVLTF. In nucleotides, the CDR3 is TGTGCCAGCAGCTTTCAGGGTGAGTCTGCAGCCAACGTCCTGACTTTC.

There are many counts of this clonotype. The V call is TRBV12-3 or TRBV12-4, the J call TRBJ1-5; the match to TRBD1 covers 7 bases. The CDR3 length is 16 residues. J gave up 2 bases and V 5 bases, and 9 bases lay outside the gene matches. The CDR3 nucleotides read TGTGCCAGCAGTCCGATACAGGGGAAAGGCAATCAGCCCCAGCATTTT. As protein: CASSPIQGKGNQPQHF.

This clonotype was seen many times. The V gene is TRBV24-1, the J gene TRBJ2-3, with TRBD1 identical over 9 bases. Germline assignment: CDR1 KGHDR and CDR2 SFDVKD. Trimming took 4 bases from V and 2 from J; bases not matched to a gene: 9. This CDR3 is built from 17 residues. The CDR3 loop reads CATSDPHRTGDTDTQYF. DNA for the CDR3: TGTGCCACCAGTGACCCCCACAGGACAGGGGACACAGATACGCAGTATTTT.

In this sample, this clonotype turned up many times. Written as DNA, the CDR3 is TGTGCCAGCACCCAGTCGGAGACCCAGTACTTC. As protein: CASTQSETQYF. The rearrangement links TRBV6-5 to TRBJ2-5; D unresolved. The CDR3 is 11 amino acids. Germline CDR1 reads MNHEY; CDR2 reads SVGAGI. V was pared by 7 bases and J by 5 bases, with 8 bases between.

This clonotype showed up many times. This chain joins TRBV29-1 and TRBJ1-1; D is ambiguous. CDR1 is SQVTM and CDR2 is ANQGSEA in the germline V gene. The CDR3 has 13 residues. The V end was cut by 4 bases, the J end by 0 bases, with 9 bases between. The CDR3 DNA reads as TGCAGCGTTGTTAAAGACCTGAACACTGAAGCTTTCTTT. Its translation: CSVVKDLNTEAFF.

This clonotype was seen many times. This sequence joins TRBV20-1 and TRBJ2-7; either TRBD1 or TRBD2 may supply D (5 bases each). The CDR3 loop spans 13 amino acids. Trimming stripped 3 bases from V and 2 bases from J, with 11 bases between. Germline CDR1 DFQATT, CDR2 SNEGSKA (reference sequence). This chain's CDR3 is CSASGGGTYEQYF. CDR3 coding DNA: TGCAGTGCTAGTGGTGGGGGTACCTACGAGCAGTACTTC.

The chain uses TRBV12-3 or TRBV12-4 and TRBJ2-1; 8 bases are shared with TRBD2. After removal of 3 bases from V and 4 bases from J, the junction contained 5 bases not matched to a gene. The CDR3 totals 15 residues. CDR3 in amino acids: CASSLSGGDYNEQFF. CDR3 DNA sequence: TGTGCCAGCAGTTTGTCCGGGGGGGATTACAATGAGCAGTTCTTC.

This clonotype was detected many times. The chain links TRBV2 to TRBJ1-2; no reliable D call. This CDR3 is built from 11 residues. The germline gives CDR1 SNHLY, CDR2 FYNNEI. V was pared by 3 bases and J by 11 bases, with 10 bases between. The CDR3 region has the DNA TGTGCCAGCAGTGAGTGGTTTGGTTACACCTTC. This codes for CASSEWFGYTF.

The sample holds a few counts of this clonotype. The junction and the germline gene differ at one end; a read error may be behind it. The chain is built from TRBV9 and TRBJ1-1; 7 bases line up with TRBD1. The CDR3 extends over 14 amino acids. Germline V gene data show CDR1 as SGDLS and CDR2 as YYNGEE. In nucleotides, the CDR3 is TGTGCCAGCAGGGTAGGGACAGCAGGCCAGGAGGCTTTCTTT. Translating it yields CASRVGTAGQEAFF.